The 21 T cell receptor beta chains presented below share a single source sample, sequenced in a study of blood T cell repertoires in COVID-19. Assay: immunoSEQ multiplex PCR; the TCRdb copy retains only in-frame clones and omits some. The sample shows 60,000 or so clones, 80% to 90% of them seen only once. Sequenced sample: peripheral blood. The source is a human donor with active COVID-19. The donor label of this sample is uncertain.

V and J are TRBV6-2 or TRBV6-3 and TRBJ1-1, with D unclear. CDR3 length equals 12 residues. V was cut by 6 bases and J by 0 bases, with 5 bases left in between. The germline CDR1 and CDR2 sequences are MNHEY and SVGEGT. This chain's CDR3 is CASSHMNTEAFF. The CDR3 nucleotides read TGTGCCAGCAGCCATATGAACACTGAAGCTTTCTTT.

The chain joins TRBV11-2 to TRBJ2-7; 9 nucleotides agree with TRBD1. From germline, CDR1 is SGHAT and CDR2 FQNNGV. This CDR3 is built from 14 residues. The V and J ends lost 10 bases and 2 bases, in that order; junction bases with no gene match: 9. The CDR3 DNA reads TGTGCCACAGATCCGGGACAGGGAACCTACGAGCAGTACTTC. Protein: CATDPGQGTYEQYF.

CDR3 sequence reads: CSVRQGGNSYEQYF. DNA of the CDR3: TGCAGCGTTCGACAGGGAGGAAACTCCTACGAGCAGTACTTC. The chain uses TRBV29-1 and TRBJ2-7; D may be TRBD1 (7 bases). V lost 5 bases and J 0 bases, leaving 14 bases between the germline ends. This CDR3 spans 14 amino acids. In germline, CDR1 is SQVTM, CDR2 ANQGSEA.

The chain couples TRBV13 to TRBJ2-2, with 7 bases fitting TRBD1. V dropped 4 bases and J dropped 6; count of bases not matched to a gene: 8. The CDR3 runs to 15 residues. From germline, CDR1 is PRHDT and CDR2 FYEKMQ (reference sequence). The CDR3 DNA follows: TGTGCCAGCAGCTACAGGGACAGAAGTCCCGGGGAGCTGTTTTTT. Residues: CASSYRDRSPGELFF.

The chain has TRBV7-8 and TRBJ1-4, with TRBD1 as a possible D gene (6 bases). CDR1 is SGHVS and CDR2 is FQNEAQ in the germline V gene. The CDR3 is 16 amino acids. V lost 3 bases to trimming and J lost 3 bases, with 14 bases between them. CDR3 protein: CASSFMQGLANEKLFF. In DNA, the CDR3 is TGTGCCAGCAGCTTTATGCAGGGGCTGGCTAATGAAAAACTGTTTTTT.

The CDR3 DNA follows: TGTGCCAGCAGCCAAGAGGCGGGGCCTGGAAACACCATATATTTT. It encodes CASSQEAGPGNTIYF. V gene TRBV4-2 combines with J gene TRBJ1-3; a possible D gene is TRBD1 (5 bases). This CDR3 spans 15 amino acids. Trimming cost V 0 bases and J 2 bases, with 8 bases left between them. From germline, CDR1 is LGHNA and CDR2 YNFKEQ.

The chain combines TRBV5-1 with TRBJ2-5, with D tentatively TRBD1 (6 bases). The CDR3 length is 15 residues. The germline gives CDR1 SGHRS, CDR2 YFSETQ. V lost 0 bases to trimming and J lost 4 bases, with 13 bases between them. CDR3 sequence: CASSLGGTGRETQYF. The CDR3 DNA reads TGCGCCAGCAGCTTGGGGGGAACAGGGAGAGAGACCCAGTACTTC.

The gene calls are TRBV10-1 and TRBJ2-1, with 16 bases aligning to TRBD2. The V gene's germline CDR1 is WNHNN and CDR2 SYGVQD (reference sequence). The CDR3 spans 17 residues. J lost 6 bases, V lost 4 bases, and 6 bases had no gene match. CDR3 sequence: CASSAAGLAGGTNEQFF. CDR3 nucleotides: TGCGCCAGCAGTGCCGCGGGACTAGCGGGGGGGACCAATGAGCAGTTCTTC.

The rearrangement links TRBV19 to TRBJ2-2, with 7 bases matching TRBD1. V shed 6 bases and J 6 bases; nucleotides not matched to a gene: 13. Per the germline V gene, CDR1 is LNHDA and CDR2 is SQIVND (reference sequence). This CDR3 is 16 amino acids long. CDR3 loop: CASSPGLRQGPGELFF. As DNA, the CDR3 is TGTGCCAGTAGCCCGGGGTTACGACAGGGCCCCGGGGAGCTGTTTTTT.

The chain has TRBV27 and TRBJ1-3, with 7 bases aligning to TRBD1. Germline V CDR1 and CDR2: MNHEY, SMNVEV (reference sequence). This CDR3 region has 14 residues. The V and J ends lost 5 bases and 4 bases, in that order; junction bases with no gene match: 5. The chain's CDR3 is CASSAGGLGNTIYF. The CDR3 DNA reads TGTGCCAGCAGTGCAGGGGGGTTGGGAAACACCATATATTTT.

This chain connects TRBV3-1 (or the pseudogene TRBV3-2) to TRBJ2-1; 13 nucleotides line up with TRBD2. Trimming took 4 bases from V and 7 from J; bases not matched to a gene: 19. The V gene's germline CDR1 is LGHDT and CDR2 YNNKEL (reference sequence). The CDR3 runs to 20 residues. CDR3 amino acids: CASSLQQRGGLAGARNEQFF. The CDR3, as DNA: TGTGCCAGCAGCCTCCAACAGAGGGGAGGACTAGCGGGAGCGAGAAATGAGCAGTTCTTC.

This rearrangement joins TRBV5-4 to TRBJ2-3, with 8 bases matching TRBD2. With 4 bases clipped from V and 1 base from J, the junction kept 8 bases outside the gene matches. Per the germline V gene, CDR1 is SGHNT and CDR2 is YYREEE (reference sequence). This CDR3 is 16 amino acids long. CDR3 amino acids: CASSPSPGGGTDTQYF. DNA for the CDR3: TGTGCCAGCAGCCCTTCGCCGGGAGGGGGCACAGATACGCAGTATTTT.

J is TRBJ2-3 and V is TRBV3-1 (or the pseudogene TRBV3-2); D not certain. The germline CDR1 and CDR2 sequences are LGHDT and YNNKEL (reference sequence). V lost 1 base and J 6 bases, leaving 5 bases between the germline ends. The CDR3 has 12 amino acids. This chain's CDR3 is CASSQVMDTQYF. Here the CDR3 DNA reads TGTGCCAGCAGCCAAGTTATGGATACGCAGTATTTT.

Points on this clone: Relative to the germline gene, one junction end is altered; a read error may explain this. This chain links TRBV18 with TRBJ2-1; 9 nucleotides line up with TRBD2. This CDR3 has 15 amino acids. Germline V lookup: CDR1 KGHSH, CDR2 LQKENI. The CDR3 is CASSAPGLANNEQFF. CDR3 sequence (DNA): TGTGCCAGCTCAGCACCGGGACTAGCCAACAATGAGCAGTTCTTC.

The chain links TRBV24-1 to TRBJ2-5, with TRBD2 identical over 8 bases. J was trimmed by 5 bases and V by 2 bases; bases with no gene match: 9. Looked up from germline, CDR1 is KGHDR and CDR2 is SFDVKD. The CDR3 is 16 residues long. In nucleotides, the CDR3 is TGTGCCACCAGTGATTATACAGCGGGGGAGCGGGAGACCCAGTACTTC. Amino acid sequence: CATSDYTAGERETQYF.

The J gene is TRBJ2-5, the V gene TRBV10-2, with 7 positions matching TRBD2. CDR1 and CDR2 (germline): WSHSY, SAAADI. V lost 2 bases, J lost 2 bases, and 2 bases stayed unmatched. The CDR3 length is 14 residues. In DNA form, the CDR3 reads TGCGCCAGCAGTGAGCGGGGGGAACAAGAGACCCAGTACTTC. Translation: CASSERGEQETQYF.

This sequence joins TRBV5-8 and TRBJ1-5; 8 bases are a match to TRBD1. Germline loops: CDR1 SGHTS, CDR2 YDEGEE. CDR3 length: 16 residues. The junction had 4 bases not matched to a gene; V was cut back by 2 bases and J by 0 bases. The chain's CDR3 is CASSFGTGHSNQPQHF. For the CDR3, the DNA is TGTGCCAGCAGCTTCGGGACAGGCCATAGCAATCAGCCCCAGCATTTT.

This clone was seen just once. The CDR3 nucleotides read TGTGCCACCAGCAGAGAACTCCTGAGCAATGAGCAGTTCTTC. This codes for CATSRELLSNEQFF. V and J are TRBV15 and TRBJ2-1, with D hard to call. The CDR3 runs to 14 residues. With 0 bases removed from V and 6 bases from J, the gap between germline ends came to 9 bases. Germline CDR1 LNHNV, CDR2 YYDKDF (reference sequence).

V is TRBV7-9 and J is TRBJ1-3, with 9 bases matching TRBD1. The CDR3 consists of 15 residues. Trimming removed 1 base from V and 3 bases from J; junction bases left unmatched: 1. Per germline, CDR1 SEHNR and CDR2 FQNEAQ (reference sequence). CDR3: CASSLGTGVGNTIYF. CDR3 DNA sequence: TGTGCCAGCAGCTTAGGGACAGGGGTTGGAAACACCATATATTTT. Based on the CDR3 plus reference TRBV7-9 and TRBJ1-3, the full variable domain is DTGVSQNPRHKITKRGQNVTFRCDPISEHNRLYWYRQTLGQGPEFLTYFQNEAQLEKSRLLSDRFSAERPKGSFSTLEIQRTEQGDSAMYLCASSLGTGVGNTIYFGEGSWLTVV.

This chain links TRBV27 with TRBJ2-5; D is ambiguous. This CDR3 has 10 residues. Germline CDR1 reads MNHEY; CDR2 reads SMNVEV (reference sequence). V was trimmed by 6 bases and J by 7 bases, leaving 6 bases between them. The CDR3 nucleotides read TGTGCCAGCAGGGGCGCGACCCAGTACTTC. It encodes CASRGATQYF.

The chain combines TRBV6-2 or TRBV6-3 with TRBJ2-1; the D gene is possibly TRBD1 (6 bases). The germline V and J ends were trimmed by 5 bases and 13 bases, with 21 bases remaining between them. Germline-derived CDR1 and CDR2 are MNHEY and SVGEGT. The CDR3 is made up of 14 amino acids. The CDR3 sequence is CASSPAILGTIQFF. CDR3 DNA: TGTGCCAGCAGTCCGGCAATTCTCGGGACAATTCAGTTCTTC.